This T cell receptor (beta chain) is from a study of T-cell reconstitution after alpha-beta-depleted transplantation in children. It was with unique molecular identifiers that the TCRbeta library was prepared. TCRdb re-called the PCR reads through MiXCR, storing one row per CDR3 protein. This table holds 300,000 to 400,000 distinct CDR3 sequences, about 17% found once. V dropped 8 bases and J dropped 7 bases, with 21 bases sitting between them. Germline CDR1 is SQVTM and CDR2 is ANQGSEA. The CDR3 length is 14 residues. The sequencing here drew on PBMCs, mostly from graft donor cells, taken 360 days after TCRalphabeta/CD19-depleted stem cell transplant. This clonotype was sampled from a male patient under 10 years old who had a stem cell transplant for acute lymphoblastic leukemia, so the T cells may come from the graft donor. The rearrangement uses TRBV29-1 and TRBJ2-1, with a weak D call TRBD2 (6 bases). The CDR3 coding sequence is TGCAGCCCTGGGCGGGGTTCCTCTCGGAATGAGCAGTTCTTC. The encoded protein is CSPGRGSSRNEQFF.